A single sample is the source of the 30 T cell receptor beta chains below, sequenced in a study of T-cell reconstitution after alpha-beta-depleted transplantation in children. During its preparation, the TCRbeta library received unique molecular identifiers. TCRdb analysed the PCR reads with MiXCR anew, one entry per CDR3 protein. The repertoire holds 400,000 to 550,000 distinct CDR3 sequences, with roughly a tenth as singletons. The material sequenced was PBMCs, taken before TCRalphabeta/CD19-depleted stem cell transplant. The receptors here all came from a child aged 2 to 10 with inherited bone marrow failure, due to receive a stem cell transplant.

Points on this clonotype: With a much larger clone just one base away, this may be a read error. The CDR3, as DNA: TGTGTCAGCACCGACAATGAGCAGTTCTTC. Its protein is CVSTDNEQFF. The rearrangement links TRBV27 to TRBJ2-1; D remains unclear. This CDR3 is built from 10 residues. Germline assignment: CDR1 MNHEY and CDR2 SMNVEV (reference sequence).

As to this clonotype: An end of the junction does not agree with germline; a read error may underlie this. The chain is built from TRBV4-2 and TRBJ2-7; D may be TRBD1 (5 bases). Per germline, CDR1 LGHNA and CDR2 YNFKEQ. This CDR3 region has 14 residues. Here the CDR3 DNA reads TGTGCCATCAGCGCTGGACACGCAAACTACGAGCAGTACTTC. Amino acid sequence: CAISAGHANYEQYF.

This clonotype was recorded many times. This chain's CDR3 is CASSLRTSAGTQYF. The CDR3 region has the DNA TGTGCCAGCAGCCTGCGGACTAGCGCGGGGACCCAGTACTTC. This rearrangement joins TRBV7-2 to TRBJ2-5; 9 bases are a match to TRBD2. Germline-derived CDR1 and CDR2 are SGHTA and FQGNSA. J lost 7 bases, V lost 5 bases, and 8 bases had no gene match. This CDR3 comprises 14 residues.

The CDR3 loop reads CASSLVFSAGDTQYF. CDR3 bases: TGTGCCAGCAGCTTAGTCTTTTCCGCGGGAGATACGCAGTATTTT. The chain couples TRBV7-9 to TRBJ2-3, with D maybe TRBD2 (5 bases). The germline V gene has CDR1 SEHNR and CDR2 FQNEAQ (reference sequence). The CDR3 contains 15 residues. Trimming removed 1 base at V and 5 bases at J, with 13 bases between.

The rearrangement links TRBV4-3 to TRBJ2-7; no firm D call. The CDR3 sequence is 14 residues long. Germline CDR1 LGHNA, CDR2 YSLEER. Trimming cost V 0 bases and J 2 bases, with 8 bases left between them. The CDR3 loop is CASSQEWVTYEQYF. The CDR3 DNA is TGCGCCAGCAGCCAAGAGTGGGTCACCTACGAGCAGTACTTC.

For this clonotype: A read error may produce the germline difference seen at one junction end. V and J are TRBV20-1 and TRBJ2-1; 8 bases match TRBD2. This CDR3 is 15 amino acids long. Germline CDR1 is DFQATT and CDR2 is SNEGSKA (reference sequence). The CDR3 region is CCAREPSGSLNEQFF. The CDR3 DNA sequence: TGCTGTGCTAGAGAACCCAGCGGGAGTCTAAATGAGCAGTTCTTC.

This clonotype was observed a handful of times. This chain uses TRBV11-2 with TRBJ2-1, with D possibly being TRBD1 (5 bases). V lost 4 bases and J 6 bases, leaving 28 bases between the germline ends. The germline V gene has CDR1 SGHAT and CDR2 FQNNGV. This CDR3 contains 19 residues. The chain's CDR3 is CASSSTRGFTGRVGNEQFF. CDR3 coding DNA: TGTGCCAGCAGCTCTACAAGGGGTTTTACGGGCCGAGTGGGCAATGAGCAGTTCTTC.

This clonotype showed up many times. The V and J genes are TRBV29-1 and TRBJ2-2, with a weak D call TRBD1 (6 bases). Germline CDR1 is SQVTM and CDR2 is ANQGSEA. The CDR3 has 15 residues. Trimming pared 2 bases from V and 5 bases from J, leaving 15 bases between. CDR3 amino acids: CSVEPGVERTGELFF. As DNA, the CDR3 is TGCAGCGTTGAACCAGGGGTCGAGAGGACCGGGGAGCTGTTTTTT.

The CDR3 nucleotides read TGTGCCACCAGCTGGAGCGGGAGAGGCACCGGGGAGCTGTTTTTT. Encoded protein: CATSWSGRGTGELFF. The chain uses TRBV15 and TRBJ2-2, with 8 nucleotides matching TRBD2. There are 15 residues in the CDR3. After removal of 5 bases from V and 4 bases from J, the junction contained 6 bases not matched to a gene. Germline CDR1 is LNHNV and CDR2 is YYDKDF (reference sequence).

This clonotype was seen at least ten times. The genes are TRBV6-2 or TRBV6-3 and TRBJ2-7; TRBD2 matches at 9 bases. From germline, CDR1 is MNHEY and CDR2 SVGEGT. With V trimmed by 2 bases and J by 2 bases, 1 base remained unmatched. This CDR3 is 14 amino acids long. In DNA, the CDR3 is TGTGCCAGCAGTTACGCGGGGGGGGCCTACGAGCAGTACTTC. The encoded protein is CASSYAGGAYEQYF.

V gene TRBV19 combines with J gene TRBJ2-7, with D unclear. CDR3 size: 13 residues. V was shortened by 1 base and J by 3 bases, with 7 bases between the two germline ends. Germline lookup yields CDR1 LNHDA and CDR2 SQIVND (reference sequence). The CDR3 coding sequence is TGTGCCAGTAGTATAGGCCAGAGCTACGAGCAGTACTTC. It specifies CASSIGQSYEQYF.

The CDR3 is CAISAPGQGYGYTF. The CDR3 DNA reads as TGTGCCATCAGTGCCCCAGGGCAGGGCTATGGCTACACCTTC. This chain links TRBV10-3 with TRBJ1-2, with D tentatively TRBD1 (5 bases). The germline gives CDR1 ENHRY, CDR2 SYGVKD. The CDR3 is 14 amino acids. Trimming cost V 4 bases and J 4 bases, with 13 bases left between them.

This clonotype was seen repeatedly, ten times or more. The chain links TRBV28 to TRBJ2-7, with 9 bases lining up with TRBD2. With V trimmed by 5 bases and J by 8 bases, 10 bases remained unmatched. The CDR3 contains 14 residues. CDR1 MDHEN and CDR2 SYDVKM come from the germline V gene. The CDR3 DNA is TGTGCCAGCAGTCCCATAGCGGGAGAATTTAAGCAGTACTTC. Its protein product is CASSPIAGEFKQYF.

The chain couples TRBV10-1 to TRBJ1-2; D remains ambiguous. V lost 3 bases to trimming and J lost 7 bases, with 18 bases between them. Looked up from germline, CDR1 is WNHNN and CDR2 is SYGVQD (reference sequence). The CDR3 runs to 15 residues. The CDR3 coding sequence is TGCGCCAGCAGTGATTTCGAGCAGGAGGCGCGTGGCTACACCTTC. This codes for CASSDFEQEARGYTF.

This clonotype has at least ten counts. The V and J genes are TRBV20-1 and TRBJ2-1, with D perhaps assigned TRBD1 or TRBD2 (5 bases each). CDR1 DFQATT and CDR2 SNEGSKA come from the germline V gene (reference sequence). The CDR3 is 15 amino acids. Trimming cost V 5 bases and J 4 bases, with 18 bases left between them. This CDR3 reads CSAGLWETEYNEQFF. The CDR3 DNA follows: TGCAGTGCTGGCCTTTGGGAGACAGAGTACAATGAGCAGTTCTTC.

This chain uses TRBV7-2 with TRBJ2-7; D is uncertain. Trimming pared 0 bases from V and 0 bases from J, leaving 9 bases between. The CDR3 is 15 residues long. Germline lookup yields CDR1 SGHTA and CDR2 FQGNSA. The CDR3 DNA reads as TGTGCCAGCAGCTTAGCTTTTCTGGACTCCTACGAGCAGTACTTC. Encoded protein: CASSLAFLDSYEQYF.

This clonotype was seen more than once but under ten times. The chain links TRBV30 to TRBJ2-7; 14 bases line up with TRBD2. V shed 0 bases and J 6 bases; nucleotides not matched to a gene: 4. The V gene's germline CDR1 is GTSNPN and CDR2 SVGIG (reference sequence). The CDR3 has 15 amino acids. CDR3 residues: CAWSVTSGRASEQYF. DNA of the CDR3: TGTGCCTGGAGTGTGACTAGCGGGAGGGCATCCGAGCAGTACTTC.

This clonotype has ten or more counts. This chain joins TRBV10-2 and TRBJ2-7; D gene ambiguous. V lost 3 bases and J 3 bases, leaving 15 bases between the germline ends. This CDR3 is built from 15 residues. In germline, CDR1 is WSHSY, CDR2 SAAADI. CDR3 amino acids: CASSEGRPAVYEQYF. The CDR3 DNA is TGCGCCAGCAGTGAAGGTCGCCCGGCGGTCTACGAGCAGTACTTC.

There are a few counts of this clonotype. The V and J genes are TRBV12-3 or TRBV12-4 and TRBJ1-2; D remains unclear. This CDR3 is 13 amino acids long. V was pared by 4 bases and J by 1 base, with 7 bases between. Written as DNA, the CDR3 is TGTGCCAGCAGTTGGGTCGATAACTATGGCTACACCTTC. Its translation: CASSWVDNYGYTF.

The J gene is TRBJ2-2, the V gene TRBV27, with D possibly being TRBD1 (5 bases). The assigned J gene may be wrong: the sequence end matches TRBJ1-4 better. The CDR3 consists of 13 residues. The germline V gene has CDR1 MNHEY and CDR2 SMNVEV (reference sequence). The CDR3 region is CASSLSGGQKLFF. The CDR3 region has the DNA TGTGCCAGCAGTTTATCGGGGGGACAAAAACTGTTTTTT.

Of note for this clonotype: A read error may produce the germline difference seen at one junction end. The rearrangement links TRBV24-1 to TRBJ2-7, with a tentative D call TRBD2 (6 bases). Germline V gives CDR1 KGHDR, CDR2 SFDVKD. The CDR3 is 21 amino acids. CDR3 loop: CATSYLQIGSGLFRDSYEQYF. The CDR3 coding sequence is TGTGCCACCAGTTATTTGCAAATCGGGAGTGGCTTGTTCCGGGACTCGTACGAGCAGTACTTC.

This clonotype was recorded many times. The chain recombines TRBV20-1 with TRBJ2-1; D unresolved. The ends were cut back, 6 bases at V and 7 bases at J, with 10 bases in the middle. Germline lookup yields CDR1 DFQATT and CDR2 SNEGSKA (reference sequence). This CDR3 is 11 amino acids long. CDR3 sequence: CSAHFRNEQFF. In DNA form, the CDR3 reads TGCAGTGCCCACTTTCGAAATGAGCAGTTCTTC.

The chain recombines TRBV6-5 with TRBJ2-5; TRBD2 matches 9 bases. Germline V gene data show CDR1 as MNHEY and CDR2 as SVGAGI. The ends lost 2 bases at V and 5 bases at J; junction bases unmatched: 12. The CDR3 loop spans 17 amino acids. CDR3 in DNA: TGTGCCAGCAGTTACGAAAGGGCGGGAGGGCCGGGGGAGACCCAGTACTTC. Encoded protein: CASSYERAGGPGETQYF.

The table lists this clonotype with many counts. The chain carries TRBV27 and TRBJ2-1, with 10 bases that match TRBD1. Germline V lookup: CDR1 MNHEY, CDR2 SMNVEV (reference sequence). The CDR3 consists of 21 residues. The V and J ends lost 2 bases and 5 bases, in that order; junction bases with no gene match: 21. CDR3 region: CASSLRLGDRGFATFDNEQFF. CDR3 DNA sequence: TGTGCCAGCAGTTTAAGGTTAGGGGACAGGGGTTTCGCTACTTTCGACAATGAGCAGTTCTTC.

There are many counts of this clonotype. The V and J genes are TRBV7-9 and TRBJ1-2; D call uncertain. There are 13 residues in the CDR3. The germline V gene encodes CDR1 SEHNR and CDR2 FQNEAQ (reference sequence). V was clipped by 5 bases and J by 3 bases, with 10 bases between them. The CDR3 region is CASSPGSYYGYTF. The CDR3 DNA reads TGTGCCAGCAGCCCCGGGAGCTACTATGGCTACACCTTC.

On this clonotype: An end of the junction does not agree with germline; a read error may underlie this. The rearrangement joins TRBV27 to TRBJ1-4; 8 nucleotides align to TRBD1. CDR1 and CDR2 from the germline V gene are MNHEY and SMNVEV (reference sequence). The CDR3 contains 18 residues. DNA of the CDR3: TGCACCAGCGCCCCAGACCGGGACAGGCCTAAAGGAAATGAAAAACTGTTTTTT. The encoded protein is CTSAPDRDRPKGNEKLFF.

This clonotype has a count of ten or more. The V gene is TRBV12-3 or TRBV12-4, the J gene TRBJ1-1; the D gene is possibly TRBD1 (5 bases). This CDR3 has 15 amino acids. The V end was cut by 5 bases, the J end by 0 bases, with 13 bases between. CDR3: CASSRRDGLNTEAFF. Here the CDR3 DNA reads TGTGCCAGCAGTCGCCGGGACGGCTTGAACACTGAAGCTTTCTTT.

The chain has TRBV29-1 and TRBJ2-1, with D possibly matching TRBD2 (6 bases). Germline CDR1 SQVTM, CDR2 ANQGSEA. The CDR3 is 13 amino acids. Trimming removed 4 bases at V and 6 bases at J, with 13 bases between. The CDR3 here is CSVVREPGNEQFF. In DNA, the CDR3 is TGCAGCGTTGTCCGGGAGCCCGGCAATGAGCAGTTCTTC.

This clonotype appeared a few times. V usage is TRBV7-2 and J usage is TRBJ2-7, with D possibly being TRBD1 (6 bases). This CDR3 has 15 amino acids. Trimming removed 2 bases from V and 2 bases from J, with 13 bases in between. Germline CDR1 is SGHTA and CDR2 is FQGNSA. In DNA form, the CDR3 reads TGTGCCAGCAGCTTAAGGGGGAGCGAAACCTACGAGCAGTACTTC. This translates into CASSLRGSETYEQYF.

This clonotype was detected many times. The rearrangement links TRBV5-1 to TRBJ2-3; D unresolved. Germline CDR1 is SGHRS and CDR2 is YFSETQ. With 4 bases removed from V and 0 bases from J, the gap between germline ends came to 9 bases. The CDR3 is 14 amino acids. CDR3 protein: CASSELTSTDTQYF. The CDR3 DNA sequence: TGCGCCAGCAGCGAATTGACTAGCACAGATACGCAGTATTTT.